This T cell receptor beta chain was sequenced during a study of blood T cell repertoires in COVID-19. Study-wide context: T cells, B-cell-depleted T cells, or PBMCs supplied cDNA or gDNA.

The method was immunoSEQ multiplex PCR; TCRdb's version includes in-frame clones alone and lacks a portion of them. The sample has hundreds of thousands of clones, about 90% seen once. This CDR3 is built from 15 residues. Germline lookup yields CDR1 LGHDT and CDR2 YNNKEL (reference sequence). The V gene lost 1 base and the J gene lost 2 bases, with 9 bases spanning the gap. The specimen sequenced was peripheral blood. The receptor was isolated from a woman aged 18-30 years who had recovered from COVID-19. This chain uses TRBV3-1 (or the pseudogene TRBV3-2) with TRBJ2-1, with D possibly TRBD2 on 6 matching bases. The DNA of the CDR3 is TGTGCCAGCAGCCAAGTAGGCGGGACCTACAATGAGCAGTTCTTC. Its protein is CASSQVGGTYNEQFF.